This entry lists 19 T cell receptor beta chains sequenced from one sample in a study of blood T cell repertoires in COVID-19. Here immunoSEQ multiplex PCR was the method, and the copy in TCRdb shows in-frame clones only, minus some. The table lists more than 100,000 clones, 85% of them singletons, with about a tenth in the top ten. The sample taken for sequencing was peripheral blood. All receptors come from an elderly man with acute or convalescent COVID-19.

This clone was observed a few times. The rearrangement links TRBV15 to TRBJ1-5; 7 nucleotides align to TRBD1. The V segment lost 3 bases and the J segment 3 bases; nucleotides outside the gene matches: 14. The CDR3 sequence is 18 residues long. CDR1 and CDR2 from the germline V gene are LNHNV and YYDKDF (reference sequence). The CDR3 sequence is CATSRVKGRDSLNQPQHF. The CDR3 DNA is TGTGCCACCAGCAGGGTAAAAGGACGGGACAGCCTCAATCAGCCCCAGCATTTT.

This clone has just a few counts. V and J are TRBV3-1 (or the pseudogene TRBV3-2) and TRBJ1-3; no firm D call. The V end lost 4 bases, the J end lost 0 bases, and 7 bases lay between the germline ends. CDR3 size: 14 residues. Germline CDR1 LGHDT, CDR2 YNNKEL (reference sequence). CDR3 nucleotide sequence: TGTGCCAGCAGCCCCGCGGACTCTGGAAACACCATATATTTT. It encodes CASSPADSGNTIYF.

J is TRBJ1-2 and V is TRBV6-5; TRBD1 might be the D (6 bases). Germline V gene lookup returns CDR1 MNHEY and CDR2 SVGAGI. The CDR3 is 14 residues long. Trimming pared 6 bases from V and 2 bases from J, leaving 13 bases between. As DNA, the CDR3 is TGTGCCAGCAGGAACAAACAGGGAAACTATGGCTACACCTTC. Its translation: CASRNKQGNYGYTF.

The chain is built from TRBV18 and TRBJ1-5; TRBD1 is a possible D gene (6 bases). V was pared by 2 bases and J by 0 bases, with 11 bases between. The length of the CDR3 is 16 residues. CDR1 is KGHSH and CDR2 is LQKENI in the germline V gene. The CDR3 coding sequence is TGTGCCAGCTCACCAGGGGTGGGACATAGCAATCAGCCCCAGCATTTT. Translating it yields CASSPGVGHSNQPQHF.

V is TRBV7-3 and J is TRBJ2-3, with 8 bases that match TRBD2. The V gene end was trimmed by 6 bases and the J gene end by 2 bases; junction bases not matched to a gene: 7. Per germline, CDR1 SGHTA and CDR2 FQGTGA. The CDR3 is 15 residues long. In DNA, the CDR3 is TGTGCCAGCAGTCTTACTAGCGGAACCACAGATACGCAGTATTTT. Amino acid sequence: CASSLTSGTTDTQYF.

J is TRBJ1-1 and V is TRBV6-1, with 10 bases that match TRBD1. The junction had 15 bases not matched to a gene; V was cut back by 4 bases and J by 4 bases. The germline CDR1 and CDR2 sequences are MNHNS and SASEGT. This CDR3 contains 18 residues. DNA for the CDR3: TGTGCCAGCAGTGGCCGGGACAGGGGAGGGGAATATCGCACTGAAGCTTTCTTT. Encoded protein: CASSGRDRGGEYRTEAFF.

The chain links TRBV15 to TRBJ2-2; 8 bases are shared with TRBD2. This CDR3 spans 19 amino acids. Germline V CDR1 and CDR2: LNHNV, YYDKDF (reference sequence). J lost 6 bases, V lost 0 bases, and 15 bases had no gene match. Here the CDR3 DNA reads TGTGCCACCAGCAGAGATCGAAGGGCGGGAGGTGAGAGATCCGGGGAGCTGTTTTTT. This translates into CATSRDRRAGGERSGELFF.

The chain uses TRBV5-1 and TRBJ1-1; 10 bases are a match to TRBD1. Germline V gives CDR1 SGHRS, CDR2 YFSETQ. V shed 2 bases, J shed 4 bases, and the junction held 2 bases outside the gene matches. This CDR3 has 14 amino acids. CDR3: CASSLWDRGTEAFF. In nucleotides, the CDR3 is TGCGCCAGCAGCTTATGGGACAGGGGCACTGAAGCTTTCTTT. Looking up the rest from reference TRBV5-1 and TRBJ1-1 gives the full variable domain: KAGVTQTPRYLIKTRGQQVTLSCSPISGHRSVSWYQQTPGQGLQFLFEYFSETQRNKGNFPGRFSGRQFSNSRSEMNVSTLELGDSALYLCASSLWDRGTEAFFGQGTRLTVV.

The chain is built from TRBV6-6 and TRBJ1-5; D gene ambiguous. The CDR3 has 15 residues. CDR1 is MNHNY, CDR2 SVGAGI, per germline (reference sequence). V dropped 3 bases and J dropped 5 bases, with 14 bases sitting between them. CDR3 nucleotide sequence: TGTGCCAGCAGTTATGGTGGGCAGGTTTATCAGCCCCAGCATTTT. Protein: CASSYGGQVYQPQHF.

This CDR3 reads CASRDSYEQYF. DNA of the CDR3: TGTGCCAGCAGGGACTCTTACGAGCAGTACTTC. The chain combines TRBV2 with TRBJ2-7, with D perhaps matching TRBD2 (5 bases). The CDR3 totals 11 residues. Germline V gene data show CDR1 as SNHLY and CDR2 as FYNNEI. V shed 6 bases and J shed 4 bases, with 7 bases lying between them.

CDR3: CSVESSSGTGELFF. The DNA for the CDR3 is TGCAGCGTTGAGTCCAGCTCGGGCACCGGGGAGCTGTTTTTT. This sequence joins TRBV29-1 and TRBJ2-2; D is uncertain. The CDR3 sequence is 14 residues long. Germline V gives CDR1 SQVTM, CDR2 ANQGSEA. The V and J ends lost 3 bases and 4 bases respectively, with 12 bases between them.

This clone was counted a single time. The chain is built from TRBV6-4 and TRBJ1-1; 10 bases line up with TRBD1. The V and J ends lost 8 bases and 6 bases, in that order; junction bases with no gene match: 6. Germline CDR1 MRHNA, CDR2 SNTAGT. CDR3 size: 13 residues. In DNA, the CDR3 is TGTGCCAGCTCAGACAGGGGGCCGGCTGAAGCTTTCTTT. Residues: CASSDRGPAEAFF.

The rearrangement links TRBV7-9 to TRBJ2-7, with TRBD1 as a possible D gene (5 bases). Trimming left V 5 bases short and J 6 bases short, with 11 bases between. The CDR3 spans 12 residues. Germline loops: CDR1 SEHNR, CDR2 FQNEAQ (reference sequence). The CDR3 nucleotides read TGTGCCAGCAGCGCTACAGGATCCGAGCAGTACTTC. Protein product: CASSATGSEQYF.

J is TRBJ2-5 and V is TRBV19; TRBD2 might be the D (5 bases). Per germline, CDR1 LNHDA and CDR2 SQIVND (reference sequence). CDR3 size: 15 residues. V was shortened by 5 bases and J by 1 base, with 14 bases between the two germline ends. The CDR3 nucleotides read TGTGCCAGTAGTCCTACGACCGGGATCCAAGAGACCCAGTACTTC. This codes for CASSPTTGIQETQYF.

V usage is TRBV6-2 or TRBV6-3 and J usage is TRBJ2-7; D gene ambiguous. Germline V gene sequence: CDR1 MNHEY, CDR2 SVGEGT. V lost 2 bases and J lost 2, with 10 bases in between. The CDR3 runs 14 residues. DNA of the CDR3: TGTGCCAGCAGTTACCCGACAAGTACCTACGAGCAGTACTTC. Its translation: CASSYPTSTYEQYF.

The gene calls are TRBV3-1 (or the pseudogene TRBV3-2) and TRBJ2-7; D ambiguous. Between the trimmed V and J ends, which lost 5 bases and 2 bases, there was a span of 19 bases. Germline loops: CDR1 LGHDT, CDR2 YNNKEL (reference sequence). The CDR3 is 16 amino acids. The CDR3 DNA is TGTGCCAGCAGCAGACCGACATCATCCCACACCTACGAGCAGTACTTC. Protein: CASSRPTSSHTYEQYF.

This clone has just a few counts. The chain uses TRBV18 and TRBJ2-7; 7 bases are a match to TRBD1. V gave up 6 bases and J gave up 1 base; unmatched junction bases: 9. Germline values: CDR1 KGHSH, CDR2 LQKENI. The CDR3 has 15 residues. This CDR3 is CASSARDSFSYEQYF. The CDR3 DNA reads TGTGCCAGCTCCGCACGGGACAGTTTTTCCTACGAGCAGTACTTC.

A single count supports this clone. V usage is TRBV5-4 and J usage is TRBJ2-1; the D gene is possibly TRBD2 (5 bases). The V end lost 4 bases, the J end lost 6 bases, and 11 bases lay between the germline ends. Germline values: CDR1 SGHNT, CDR2 YYREEE (reference sequence). The CDR3 spans 13 residues. CDR3 DNA: TGTGCCAGCAGCGACGAGGGTCGCAATGAGCAGTTCTTC. It specifies CASSDEGRNEQFF.

Remarks on this clone: The junction shows a germline mismatch at one end, possibly a read error. The chain combines TRBV5-5 with TRBJ2-7, with 10 bases lining up with TRBD2. The V gene's germline CDR1 is SGHKS and CDR2 YYEKEE (reference sequence). This CDR3 contains 15 residues. Written as DNA, the CDR3 is TGTGCCAGCAGCTTTAAGACTAGCGGGTCCTCCGAGCAGTACTTC. This sequence encodes CASSFKTSGSSEQYF.